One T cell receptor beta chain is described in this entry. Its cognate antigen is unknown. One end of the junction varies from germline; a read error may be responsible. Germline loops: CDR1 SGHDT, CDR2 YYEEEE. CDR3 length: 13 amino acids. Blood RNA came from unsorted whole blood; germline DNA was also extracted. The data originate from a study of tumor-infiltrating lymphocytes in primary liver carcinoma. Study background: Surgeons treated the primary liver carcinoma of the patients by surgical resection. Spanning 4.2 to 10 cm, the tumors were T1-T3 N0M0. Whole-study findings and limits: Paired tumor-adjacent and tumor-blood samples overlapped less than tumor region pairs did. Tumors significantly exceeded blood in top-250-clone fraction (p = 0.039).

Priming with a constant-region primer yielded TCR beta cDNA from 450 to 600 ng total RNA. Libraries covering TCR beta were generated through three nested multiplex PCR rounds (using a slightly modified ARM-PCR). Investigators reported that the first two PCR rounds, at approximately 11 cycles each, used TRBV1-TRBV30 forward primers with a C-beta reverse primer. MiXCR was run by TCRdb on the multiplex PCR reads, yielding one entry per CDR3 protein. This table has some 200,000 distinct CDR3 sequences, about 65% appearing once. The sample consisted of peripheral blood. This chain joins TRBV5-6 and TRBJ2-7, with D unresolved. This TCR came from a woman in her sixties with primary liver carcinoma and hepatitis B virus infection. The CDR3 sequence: CASSPNSIYEQYF. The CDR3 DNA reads TGTGCCAGCAGCCCCAACTCAATCTACGAGCAGTACTTT.